Below, 32 T cell receptor beta chains from the same sample are listed, as sequenced in a study of CD8 T cells in Susac syndrome. Random hexamers primed reverse transcription of roughly 0.5 to 1 ug RNA. TCRdb processed the immunoSEQ multiplex PCR reads anew with MiXCR; each CDR3 protein has one entry. The sample yields about 130,000 distinct CDR3 sequences, about 95% seen once. Sequenced sample: CD4+ T cells from PBMCs. These receptors were obtained from a human donor with multiple sclerosis.

The chain combines TRBV27 with TRBJ2-7; 10 bases line up with TRBD2. CDR1 is MNHEY and CDR2 is SMNVEV in the germline V gene (reference sequence). This CDR3 is built from 14 residues. J was trimmed by 4 bases and V by 5 bases; bases with no gene match: 5. CDR3 DNA sequence: TGTGCCAGCAGTCCTAGCGGGAGTAGGTACGAGCAGTACTTC. It specifies CASSPSGSRYEQYF.

V is TRBV2 and J is TRBJ2-3; 11 bases fit TRBD2. Germline assignment: CDR1 SNHLY and CDR2 FYNNEI. The V gene end was trimmed by 2 bases and the J gene end by 6 bases; junction bases not matched to a gene: 4. CDR3 size: 15 residues. This CDR3 reads CASSELAGGWDTQYF. For the CDR3, the DNA is TGTGCCAGCAGTGAACTAGCGGGAGGATGGGATACGCAGTATTTT.

The V call is TRBV3-1, the J call TRBJ1-1, with D uncertain. Germline loops: CDR1 LGHDT, CDR2 YNNKEL (reference sequence). The CDR3 length is 13 residues. Deletions cut 1 base from V and 5 bases from J, with 8 bases between. For the CDR3, the DNA is TGTGCCAGCAGCCAAGTCGACGGTACTGAAGCTTTCTTT. This sequence encodes CASSQVDGTEAFF.

The genes are TRBV4-2 and TRBJ2-3; 8 bases fit TRBD2. In germline, CDR1 is LGHNA, CDR2 YNFKEQ. The CDR3 has 15 residues. The J segment lost 2 bases and the V segment lost 8 bases, leaving 9 bases of the junction unmatched. The CDR3 here is CASPDPSGPTDTQYF. In nucleotides, the CDR3 is TGTGCCAGCCCAGACCCTAGCGGGCCCACAGATACGCAGTATTTT.

The table lists this clonotype with a count of one. This chain joins TRBV14 and TRBJ2-5; TRBD2 might be the D (6 bases). The CDR3 spans 16 residues. CDR1 is SGHDN and CDR2 is FVKESK in the germline V gene. With 4 bases removed from V and 1 base from J, the gap between germline ends came to 16 bases. CDR3 DNA sequence: TGTGCCAGCAGCCCAACACCGGGACTTACCCAAGAGACCCAGTACTTC. As protein: CASSPTPGLTQETQYF.

The chain is built from TRBV29-1 and TRBJ2-1, with TRBD2 as a possible D gene (5 bases). Germline V gene data show CDR1 as SQVTM and CDR2 as ANQGSEA. This CDR3 region has 14 residues. V gave up 0 bases and J gave up 7 bases, with 13 bases separating them. The DNA for the CDR3 is TGCAGCGTTGAAGATCTGGGAACTAGTAATGAGCAGTTCTTC. As protein: CSVEDLGTSNEQFF.

The chain uses TRBV7-9 and TRBJ2-5; TRBD2 is a possible D gene (6 bases). Germline-derived CDR1 and CDR2 are SEHNR and FQNEAQ (reference sequence). This CDR3 contains 14 residues. Trimming stripped 2 bases from V and 5 bases from J, with 12 bases between. CDR3 protein: CASSLIGGTETQYF. CDR3 DNA sequence: TGTGCCAGCAGCTTAATAGGAGGGACGGAGACCCAGTACTTC.

The CDR3 DNA is TGTGCCAGTAGTATCCCGGGACAGGGCGCACCTAACTATGGCTACACCTTC. Protein sequence: CASSIPGQGAPNYGYTF. This chain joins TRBV19 and TRBJ1-2, with 9 bases fitting TRBD1. Germline CDR1 is LNHDA and CDR2 is SQIVND (reference sequence). The CDR3 contains 17 residues. After removal of 3 bases from V and 0 bases from J, the junction contained 8 bases not matched to a gene.

The gene calls are TRBV19 and TRBJ2-7; D remains unclear. The V end was cut by 3 bases, the J end by 4 bases, with 16 bases between. Germline V lookup: CDR1 LNHDA, CDR2 SQIVND (reference sequence). The CDR3 contains 15 residues. The DNA of the CDR3 is TGTGCCAGTAGTATTAACACCGGGCTCGGGTACGAGCAGTACTTC. Translation: CASSINTGLGYEQYF.

This chain links TRBV7-3 with TRBJ1-4, with D uncertain. Deletions cut 2 bases from V and 3 bases from J, with 4 bases between. The CDR3 extends over 13 amino acids. Germline V lookup: CDR1 SGHTA, CDR2 FQGTGA. This chain's CDR3 is CASSLRPNEKLFF. In nucleotides, the CDR3 is TGTGCCAGCAGCTTACGGCCTAATGAAAAACTGTTTTTT.

The chain recombines TRBV5-4 with TRBJ2-7, with 7 bases identical to TRBD2. CDR3 length equals 14 residues. J gave up 6 bases and V 4 bases, and 10 bases lay outside the gene matches. From germline, CDR1 is SGHNT and CDR2 YYREEE (reference sequence). The CDR3 nucleotides read TGTGCCAGCAGCCCGAAGCGGGGAGTTGGCGAGCAGTACTTC. It translates to CASSPKRGVGEQYF.

The chain uses TRBV19 and TRBJ2-1; 8 bases are shared with TRBD1. CDR1 and CDR2 (germline): LNHDA, SQIVND (reference sequence). The CDR3 spans 14 residues. V dropped 5 bases and J dropped 9; count of bases not matched to a gene: 9. The CDR3 DNA follows: TGTGCCAGTAGTGGAAGACAGGGGATGAGTGAGCAGTTCTTC. Its translation: CASSGRQGMSEQFF.

This chain uses TRBV27 with TRBJ1-2; D is possibly TRBD1 (5 bases). V gave up 2 bases and J gave up 6 bases, with 16 bases separating them. CDR1 is MNHEY, CDR2 SMNVEV, per germline (reference sequence). The CDR3 runs 15 residues. CDR3 protein: CASSLTRGPGDGYTF. The CDR3 nucleotides are TGTGCCAGCAGTTTAACCCGGGGCCCGGGTGATGGCTACACCTTC.

The rearrangement joins TRBV14 to TRBJ2-2; D may be TRBD2 (6 bases). The CDR3 length is 17 residues. The V end was cut by 2 bases, the J end by 1 base, with 14 bases between. The germline V gene has CDR1 SGHDN and CDR2 FVKESK. The CDR3 DNA is TGTGCCAGCAGCCAAAACCGGGACTGGAAGAACACCGGGGAGCTGTTTTTT. It translates to CASSQNRDWKNTGELFF. The full variable domain, its missing parts supplied by reference TRBV14 and TRBJ2-2, is EAGVTQFPSHSVIEKGQTVTLRCDPISGHDNLYWYRRVMGKEIKFLLHFVKESKQDESGMPNNRFLAERTGGTYSTLKVQPAELEDSGVYFCASSQNRDWKNTGELFFGEGSRLTVL.

The CDR3 coding sequence is TGCAGCGTTGCAGGGGGCACAGATACGCAGTATTTT. It yields the protein CSVAGGTDTQYF. The V and J genes are TRBV29-1 and TRBJ2-3; D perhaps matches TRBD1 (6 bases). Trimming removed 4 bases from V and 1 base from J, with 6 bases in between. The CDR3 is made up of 12 amino acids. Germline-derived CDR1 and CDR2 are SQVTM and ANQGSEA.

The V and J genes are TRBV15 and TRBJ2-7; a possible D gene is TRBD2 (5 bases). Germline V gene sequence: CDR1 LNHNV, CDR2 YYDKDF (reference sequence). The CDR3 spans 14 residues. The V and J ends lost 0 bases and 4 bases respectively, with 10 bases between them. DNA of the CDR3: TGTGCCACCAGCAGAGATCGAGCGGCGTACGAGCAGTACTTC. Protein: CATSRDRAAYEQYF. The variable domain in full, with the rest retrieved from reference TRBV15 and TRBJ2-7, is DAMVIQNPRYQVTQFGKPVTLSCSQTLNHNVMYWYQQKSSQAPKLLFHYYDKDFNNEADTPDNFQSRRPNTSFCFLDIRSPGLGDTAMYLCATSRDRAAYEQYFGPGTRLTVT.

This clonotype came up once. The genes are TRBV7-9 and TRBJ1-5; D remains ambiguous. Trimming took 3 bases from V and 6 from J, leaving 24 bases between them. This CDR3 has 18 amino acids. Germline lookup yields CDR1 SEHNR and CDR2 FQNEAQ (reference sequence). In nucleotides, the CDR3 is TGTGCCAGCAGCTTTCTTACGGATGTGGGTGTGTTAAGTCAGCCCCAGCATTTT. Translated, it gives CASSFLTDVGVLSQPQHF. Based on the CDR3 plus reference TRBV7-9 and TRBJ1-5, the full variable domain is DTGVSQNPRHKITKRGQNVTFRCDPISEHNRLYWYRQTLGQGPEFLTYFQNEAQLEKSRLLSDRFSAERPKGSFSTLEIQRTEQGDSAMYLCASSFLTDVGVLSQPQHFGDGTRLSIL.

The chain is built from TRBV7-3 and TRBJ1-1, with D possibly matching TRBD1 (5 bases). Germline V lookup: CDR1 SGHTA, CDR2 FQGTGA. CDR3 length equals 14 residues. V shed 5 bases and J shed 4 bases, with 14 bases lying between them. The CDR3 region has the DNA TGTGCCAGCAGCGTTTCAGGGATGGGCACTGAAGCTTTCTTT. It translates to CASSVSGMGTEAFF.

This chain uses TRBV19 with TRBJ2-4, with D unresolved. Germline-derived CDR1 and CDR2 are LNHDA and SQIVND (reference sequence). The CDR3 contains 12 residues. With 6 bases removed from V and 8 bases from J, the gap between germline ends came to 11 bases. The chain's CDR3 is CASSDDGYIQYF. CDR3 nucleotide sequence: TGTGCCAGTAGCGATGACGGGTACATTCAGTACTTC.

The V and J genes are TRBV7-9 and TRBJ2-2, with 7 bases fitting TRBD2. This CDR3 comprises 14 residues. Unmatched junction bases numbered 11, after V lost 10 bases and J lost 6 bases. Germline CDR1 and CDR2: SEHNR and FQNEAQ (reference sequence). The CDR3 coding sequence is TGTGCCATAAAAGCGCGGGAGAAGGCCGGGGAGCTGTTTTTT. Protein sequence: CAIKAREKAGELFF.

The rearrangement links TRBV12-3 or TRBV12-4 to TRBJ1-1; D is unclear. Between the trimmed V and J ends, which lost 5 bases and 5 bases, there was a span of 3 bases. The CDR3 is 10 amino acids. The CDR3 spells CASSRTEAFF. CDR3 DNA sequence: TGTGCCAGCAGTCGGACTGAAGCTTTCTTT.

V gene TRBV29-1 combines with J gene TRBJ2-3; D perhaps matches TRBD2 (6 bases). The germline gives CDR1 SQVTM, CDR2 ANQGSEA. V gave up 4 bases and J gave up 2 bases, with 19 bases separating them. The CDR3 totals 16 residues. This CDR3 is CSVGMVAAGLTDTQYF. CDR3 coding DNA: TGCAGCGTTGGCATGGTAGCAGCGGGCCTCACAGATACGCAGTATTTT.

The chain uses TRBV27 and TRBJ2-5; weak D call: TRBD2 (6 bases). CDR3 length: 14 residues. V was pared by 8 bases and J by 5 bases, with 18 bases between. Germline assignment: CDR1 MNHEY and CDR2 SMNVEV (reference sequence). The CDR3 loop is CASRKTGTRETQYF. CDR3 DNA: TGTGCCAGCCGAAAGACCGGGACTCGGGAGACCCAGTACTTC.

This rearrangement joins TRBV7-3 to TRBJ2-5; D is uncertain. This CDR3 is built from 13 residues. Germline-derived CDR1 and CDR2 are SGHTA and FQGTGA. Trimming cost V 1 base and J 3 bases, with 6 bases left between them. CDR3 DNA: TGTGCCAGCAGCTTAAATCTGGAAGAGACCCAGTACTTC. Protein sequence: CASSLNLEETQYF. Using reference TRBV7-3 and TRBJ2-5 for the parts outside the CDR3, the full variable domain is GAGVSQTPSNKVTEKGKYVELRCDPISGHTALYWYRQSLGQGPEFLIYFQGTGAADDSGLPNDRFFAVRPEGSVSTLKIQRTERGDSAVYLCASSLNLEETQYFGPGTRLLVL.

The chain's CDR3 is CASTRGGGYNEQFF. The DNA of the CDR3 is TGTGCCAGCACTCGAGGGGGGGGATACAATGAGCAGTTCTTC. V is TRBV6-5 and J is TRBJ2-1; possibly TRBD2 for D (7 bases). Per the germline V gene, CDR1 is MNHEY and CDR2 is SVGAGI. The length of the CDR3 is 14 residues. Between the trimmed V and J ends, which lost 7 bases and 4 bases, there was a span of 14 bases.

The chain uses TRBV27 and TRBJ2-5; 10 nucleotides agree with TRBD2. Germline CDR1 is MNHEY and CDR2 is SMNVEV (reference sequence). Trimming cost V 4 bases and J 5 bases; bases outside gene matches: 10. The CDR3 has 16 amino acids. The CDR3 DNA reads as TGTGCCAGCAGTTCTAGCGGGAGTAGGAGTCGGGAGACCCAGTACTTC. Protein sequence: CASSSSGSRSRETQYF.

The chain couples TRBV28 to TRBJ2-7; D is perhaps TRBD1 (5 bases). The CDR3 spans 13 residues. Germline CDR1 and CDR2: MDHEN and SYDVKM. V lost 10 bases to trimming and J lost 1 base, with 14 bases between them. The CDR3 coding sequence is TGTGCCACCCTGGGGCTTCCATCCTACGAGCAGTACTTC. Its protein is CATLGLPSYEQYF.

This rearrangement joins TRBV7-8 to TRBJ2-7; D perhaps matches TRBD1 (6 bases). The germline V gene has CDR1 SGHVS and CDR2 FQNEAQ. Trimming stripped 8 bases from V and 6 bases from J, with 17 bases between. The CDR3 is 13 residues long. The CDR3 protein is CASSGVGEGEQYF. As DNA, the CDR3 is TGTGCCAGCTCAGGGGTCGGAGAAGGCGAGCAGTACTTC.

V gene TRBV7-2 combines with J gene TRBJ2-1, with D perhaps TRBD1 (6 bases). V was shortened by 4 bases and J by 4 bases, with 17 bases between the two germline ends. Per germline, CDR1 SGHTA and CDR2 FQGNSA. This CDR3 has 16 residues. In DNA form, the CDR3 reads TGTGCCAGCAGCTCGAGTTTGGGACACAGATACAATGAGCAGTTCTTC. Translating gives CASSSSLGHRYNEQFF. Full variable domain (outside the CDR3, taken from reference TRBV7-2 and TRBJ2-1): GAGVSQSPSNKVTEKGKDVELRCDPISGHTALYWYRQSLGQGLEFLIYFQGNSAPDKSGLPSDRFSAERTGGSVSTLTIQRTQQEDSAVYLCASSSSLGHRYNEQFFGPGTRLTVL.

The rearrangement uses TRBV19 and TRBJ2-7; 7 positions agree with TRBD1. The germline V gene has CDR1 LNHDA and CDR2 SQIVND (reference sequence). Trimming cost V 3 bases and J 1 base; bases outside gene matches: 6. This CDR3 contains 15 residues. The CDR3 nucleotides read TGTGCCAGTAGTATCCCCGGGGACAGTTCCTACGAGCAGTACTTC. It yields the protein CASSIPGDSSYEQYF.

CDR3 sequence (DNA): TGTGCCAGCAGCTTAACAGGGACAGGGGATAACACTGAAGCTTTCTTT. This translates into CASSLTGTGDNTEAFF. The chain is built from TRBV7-2 and TRBJ1-1; the match to TRBD1 covers 10 bases. With V trimmed by 2 bases and J by 2 bases, 5 bases remained unmatched. This CDR3 has 16 amino acids. CDR1 and CDR2 (germline): SGHTA, FQGNSA.

This sequence joins TRBV27 and TRBJ2-1, with D uncertain. V dropped 3 bases and J dropped 4 bases, with 13 bases sitting between them. This CDR3 has 15 amino acids. The germline gives CDR1 MNHEY, CDR2 SMNVEV (reference sequence). This CDR3 is CASSLTTTFYNEQFF. The CDR3 coding sequence is TGTGCCAGCAGTTTGACAACTACCTTTTACAATGAGCAGTTCTTC.